The 5 T cell receptor beta chains listed next were all sequenced from one sample in a study of shared clonotypes between healthy human individuals (dated by TCRdb to between 2020 and 2021). Library preparation was by the immunoSEQ multiplex PCR assay. Here the immuneACCESS table is served through TCRdb, limited to in-frame sequences with V and J called. Missing clones are a known gap in these copies; in checked studies unresolved V genes cover under half, and the rest lacks a known reason. Across this sample there are approximately 2.5 million clones, with 93% seen only once. Clones ranked in the top ten supply 0.35% to 0.45% of the sample. The specimen was naive CD4+ T cells from PBMCs. Interpreted using the paper, the cell subset or site label stands for: CD45RA+ positively selected. These receptors all stem from a man younger than 35 in good health. Some clones in this sample may be carry-over from other donors' samples.

This clone was recorded once. Other DNA variants within this sample encode the same CDR3. V gene TRBV29-1 combines with J gene TRBJ2-4; no reliable D call. This CDR3 has 13 amino acids. CDR1 is SQVTM and CDR2 is ANQGSEA in the germline V gene. Trimming cost V 7 bases and J 0 bases, with 10 bases left between them. This CDR3 is CSAGDLAKNIQYF. CDR3 in DNA: TGCAGCGCTGGTGATTTAGCCAAAAACATTCAGTACTTC. Combining the CDR3 with reference TRBV29-1 and TRBJ2-4 gives the whole variable domain SAVISQKPSRDICQRGTSLTIQCQVDSQVTMMFWYRQQPGQSLTLIATANQGSEATYESGFVIDKFPISRPNLTFSTLTVSNMSPEDSSIYLCSAGDLAKNIQYFGAGTRLSVL.

J is TRBJ1-2 and V is TRBV5-4, with a possible D match to TRBD1 (5 bases). In germline, CDR1 is SGHNT, CDR2 YYREEE (reference sequence). The CDR3 extends over 13 amino acids. V lost 4 bases, J lost 6 bases, and 13 bases lay in between. The CDR3 DNA reads as TGTGCCAGCAGCACTGGTGGGGGAAATGGCTACACCTTC. Translating it yields CASSTGGGNGYTF.

The chain uses TRBV6-1 and TRBJ2-5, with a possible D match to TRBD2 (6 bases). The CDR3 is 14 residues long. The V end was cut by 8 bases, the J end by 6 bases, with 19 bases between. CDR1 MNHNS and CDR2 SASEGT come from the germline V gene. CDR3 nucleotides: TGTGCCAGCGCCGAGGGTGGGGCGGGAAAGACCCAGTACTTC. Protein sequence: CASAEGGAGKTQYF.

This clone was observed a handful of times. This chain connects TRBV5-1 to TRBJ1-1, with D uncertain. V dropped 0 bases and J dropped 0 bases, with 9 bases sitting between them. CDR3 length equals 15 residues. CDR1 and CDR2 from the germline V gene are SGHRS and YFSETQ. The CDR3 here is CASSLDSHMNTEAFF. The CDR3 bases are TGCGCCAGCAGCTTGGACAGCCACATGAACACTGAAGCTTTCTTT.

As to this clone: Other DNA sequences in this sample translate to the same CDR3. The rearrangement joins TRBV7-3 to TRBJ2-3; D is ambiguous. Germline CDR1 reads SGHTA; CDR2 reads FQGTGA. V lost 4 bases, J lost 3 bases, and 14 bases lay in between. This CDR3 comprises 15 residues. CDR3 region: CASSSGLAGTDTQYF. In nucleotides, the CDR3 is TGTGCCAGCAGCTCTGGGCTCGCCGGGACAGATACGCAGTATTTT. The full variable domain, rest sourced from reference TRBV7-3 and TRBJ2-3, is GAGVSQTPSNKVTEKGKYVELRCDPISGHTALYWYRQSLGQGPEFLIYFQGTGAADDSGLPNDRFFAVRPEGSVSTLKIQRTERGDSAVYLCASSSGLAGTDTQYFGPGTRLTVL.